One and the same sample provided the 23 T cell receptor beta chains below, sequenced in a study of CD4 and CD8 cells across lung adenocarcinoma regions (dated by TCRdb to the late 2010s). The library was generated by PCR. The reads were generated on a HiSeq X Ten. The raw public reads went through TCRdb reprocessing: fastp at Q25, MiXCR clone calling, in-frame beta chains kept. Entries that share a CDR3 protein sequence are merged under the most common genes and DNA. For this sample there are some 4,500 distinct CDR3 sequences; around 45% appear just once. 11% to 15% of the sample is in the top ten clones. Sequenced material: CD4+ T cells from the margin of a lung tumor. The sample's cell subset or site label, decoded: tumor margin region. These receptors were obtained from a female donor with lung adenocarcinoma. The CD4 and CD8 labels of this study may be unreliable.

CDR3 sequence: CASSESPRETQYF. CDR3 coding DNA: TGTGCCAGCAGTGAATCCCCTAGAGAGACCCAGTACTTC. The V and J genes are TRBV25-1 and TRBJ2-1; D gene unclear. Judging by the DNA end, TRBJ2-5 fits better; the J call may be wrong. This CDR3 contains 13 residues. Germline V gene sequence: CDR1 MGHDK, CDR2 SYGVNS.

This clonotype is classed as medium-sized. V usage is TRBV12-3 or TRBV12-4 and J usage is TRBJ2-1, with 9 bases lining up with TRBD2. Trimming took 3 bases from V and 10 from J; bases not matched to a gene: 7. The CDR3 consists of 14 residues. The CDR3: CASSLVAGVGEQFF. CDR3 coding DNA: TGTGCCAGCAGTTTGGTAGCGGGAGTAGGGGAGCAGTTCTTC.

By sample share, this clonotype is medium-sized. The CDR3 sequence is CASSRDPLNTEAFF. CDR3 DNA sequence: TGTGCCAGCAGTAGGGACCCTCTGAACACTGAAGCTTTCTTT. The chain uses TRBV6-1 and TRBJ1-1; the D gene is possibly TRBD1 (5 bases). Germline V CDR1 and CDR2: MNHNS, SASEGT. This CDR3 contains 14 residues. The V and J ends lost 5 bases and 0 bases respectively, with 10 bases between them.

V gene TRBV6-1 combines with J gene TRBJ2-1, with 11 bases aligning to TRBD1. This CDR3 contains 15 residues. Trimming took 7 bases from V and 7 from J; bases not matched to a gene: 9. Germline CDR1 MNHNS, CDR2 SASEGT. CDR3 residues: CASKKDRGLLNEQFF. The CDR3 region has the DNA TGTGCCAGCAAAAAGGACAGGGGGCTTCTTAATGAGCAGTTCTTC.

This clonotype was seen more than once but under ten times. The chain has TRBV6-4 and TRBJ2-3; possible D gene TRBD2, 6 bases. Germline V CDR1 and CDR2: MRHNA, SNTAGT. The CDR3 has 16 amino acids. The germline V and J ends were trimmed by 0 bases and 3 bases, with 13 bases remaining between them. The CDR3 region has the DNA TGTGCCAGCAGTGACTCGGGGGGAGGAAATACAGATACGCAGTATTTT. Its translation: CASSDSGGGNTDTQYF.

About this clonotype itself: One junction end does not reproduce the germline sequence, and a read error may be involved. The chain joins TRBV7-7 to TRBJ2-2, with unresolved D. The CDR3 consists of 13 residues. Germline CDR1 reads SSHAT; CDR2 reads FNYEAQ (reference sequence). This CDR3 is CASSLDPSGELFF. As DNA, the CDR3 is TGTGCTAGCAGCTTAGACCCCAGCGGGGAGCTGTTTTTT.

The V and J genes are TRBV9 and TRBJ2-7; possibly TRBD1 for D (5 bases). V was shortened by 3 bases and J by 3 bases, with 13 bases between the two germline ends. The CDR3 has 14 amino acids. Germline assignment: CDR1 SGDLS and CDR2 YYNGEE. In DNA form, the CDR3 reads TGTGCCAGCAGCGCCGACGGAGACAGCTACGAGCAGTACTTC. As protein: CASSADGDSYEQYF.

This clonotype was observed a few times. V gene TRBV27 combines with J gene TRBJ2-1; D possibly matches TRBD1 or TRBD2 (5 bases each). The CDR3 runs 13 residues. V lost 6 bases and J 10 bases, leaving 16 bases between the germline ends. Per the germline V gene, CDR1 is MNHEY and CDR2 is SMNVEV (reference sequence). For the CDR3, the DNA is TGTGCCAGCAGGCGAGAGCGTGGGGACGAGCAGTTCTTC. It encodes CASRRERGDEQFF.

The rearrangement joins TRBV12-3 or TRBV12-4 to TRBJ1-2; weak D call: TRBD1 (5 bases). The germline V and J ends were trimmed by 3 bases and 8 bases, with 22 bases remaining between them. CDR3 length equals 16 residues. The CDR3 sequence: CASSFRAGRSYVGYTF. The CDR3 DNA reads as TGTGCCAGCAGTTTCAGGGCTGGGAGAAGCTATGTAGGCTACACCTTC.

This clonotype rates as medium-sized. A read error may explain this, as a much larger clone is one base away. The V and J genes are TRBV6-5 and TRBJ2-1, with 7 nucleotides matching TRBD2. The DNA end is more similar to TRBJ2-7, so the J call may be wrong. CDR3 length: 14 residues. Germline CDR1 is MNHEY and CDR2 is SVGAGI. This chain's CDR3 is CASSYGGGGNEQYF. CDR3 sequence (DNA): TGTGCCAGCAGTTATGGGGGGGGAGGCAATGAGCAGTACTTC.

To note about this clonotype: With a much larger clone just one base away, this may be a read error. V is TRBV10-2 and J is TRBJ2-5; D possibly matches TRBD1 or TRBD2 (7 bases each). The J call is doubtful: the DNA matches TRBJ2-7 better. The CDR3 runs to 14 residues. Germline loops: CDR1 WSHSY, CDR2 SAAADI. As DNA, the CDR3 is TGCGCCAGCAGAACAGGGGAGGGACCCTACGAGCAGTACTTC. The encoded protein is CASRTGEGPYEQYF.

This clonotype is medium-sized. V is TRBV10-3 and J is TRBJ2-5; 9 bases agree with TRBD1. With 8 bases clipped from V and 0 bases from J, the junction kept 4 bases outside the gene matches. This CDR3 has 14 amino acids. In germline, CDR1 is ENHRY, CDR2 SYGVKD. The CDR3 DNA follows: TGTGCCATCGGGACAGGGACATACCAAGAGACCCAGTACTTC. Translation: CAIGTGTYQETQYF.

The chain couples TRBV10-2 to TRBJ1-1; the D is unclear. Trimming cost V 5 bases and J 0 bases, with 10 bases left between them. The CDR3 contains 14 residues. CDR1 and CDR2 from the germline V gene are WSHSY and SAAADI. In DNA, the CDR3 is TGCGCCAGCAGTTATGACGGAATGAACACTGAAGCTTTCTTT. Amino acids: CASSYDGMNTEAFF.

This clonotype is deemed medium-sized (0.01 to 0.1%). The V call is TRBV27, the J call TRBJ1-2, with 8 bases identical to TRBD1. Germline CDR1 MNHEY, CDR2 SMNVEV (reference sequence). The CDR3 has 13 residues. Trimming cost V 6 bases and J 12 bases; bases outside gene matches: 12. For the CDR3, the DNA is TGTGCCAGCAGCTCTCGACAGGGGAGAGGAAACACCTTC. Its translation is CASSSRQGRGNTF.

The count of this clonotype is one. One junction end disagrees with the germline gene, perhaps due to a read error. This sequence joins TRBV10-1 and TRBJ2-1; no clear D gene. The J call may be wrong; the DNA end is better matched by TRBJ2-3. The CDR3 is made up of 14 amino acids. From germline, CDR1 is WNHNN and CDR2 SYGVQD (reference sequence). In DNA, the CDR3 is TGCGCGGGCAGCAAGGATGTGGGCACAGATAAGCAGTATTTT. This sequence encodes CAGSKDVGTDKQYF.

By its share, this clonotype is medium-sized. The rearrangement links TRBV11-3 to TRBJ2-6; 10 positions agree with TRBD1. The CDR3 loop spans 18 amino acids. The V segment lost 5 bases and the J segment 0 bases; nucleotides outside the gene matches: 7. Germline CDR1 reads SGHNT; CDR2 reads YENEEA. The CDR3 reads CASSPPGTGDSGANVLTF. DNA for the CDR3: TGTGCCAGCAGCCCCCCCGGGACAGGGGACTCTGGGGCCAACGTCCTGACTTTC.

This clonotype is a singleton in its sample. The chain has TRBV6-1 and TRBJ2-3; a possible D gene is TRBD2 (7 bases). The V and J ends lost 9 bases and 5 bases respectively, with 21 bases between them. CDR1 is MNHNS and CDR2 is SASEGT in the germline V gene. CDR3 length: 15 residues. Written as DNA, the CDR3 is TGTGCCAGGGGTCCGGGGGGCGGTGGCCGAGATACGCAGTATTTT. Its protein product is CARGPGGGGRDTQYF.

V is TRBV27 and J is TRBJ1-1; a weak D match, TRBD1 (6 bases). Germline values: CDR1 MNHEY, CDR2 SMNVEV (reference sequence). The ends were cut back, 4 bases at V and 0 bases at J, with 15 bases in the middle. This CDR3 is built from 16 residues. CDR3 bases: TGTGCCAGCAGTTCGACTTCACAGGGCTTGAACACTGAAGCTTTCTTT. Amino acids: CASSSTSQGLNTEAFF.

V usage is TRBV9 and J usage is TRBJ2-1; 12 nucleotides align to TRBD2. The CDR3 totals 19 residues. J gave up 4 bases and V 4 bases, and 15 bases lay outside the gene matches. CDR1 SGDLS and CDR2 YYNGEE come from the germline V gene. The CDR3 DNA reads TGTGCCAGCAGCACAACTAGCGGGAGGTCCCTGTCAACATACAATGAGCAGTTCTTC. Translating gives CASSTTSGRSLSTYNEQFF. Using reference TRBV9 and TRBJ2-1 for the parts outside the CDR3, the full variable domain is DSGVTQTPKHLITATGQRVTLRCSPRSGDLSVYWYQQSLDQGLQFLIQYYNGEERAKGNILERFSAQQFPDLHSELNLSSLELGDSALYFCASSTTSGRSLSTYNEQFFGPGTRLTVL.

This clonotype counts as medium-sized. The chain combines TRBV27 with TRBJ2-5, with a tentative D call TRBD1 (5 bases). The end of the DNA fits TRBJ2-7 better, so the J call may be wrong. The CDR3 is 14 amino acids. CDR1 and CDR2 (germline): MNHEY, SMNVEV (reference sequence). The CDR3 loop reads CASSKGRQNYEQYF. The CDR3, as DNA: TGTGCCAGTAGTAAAGGCCGACAGAACTACGAGCAGTACTTC.

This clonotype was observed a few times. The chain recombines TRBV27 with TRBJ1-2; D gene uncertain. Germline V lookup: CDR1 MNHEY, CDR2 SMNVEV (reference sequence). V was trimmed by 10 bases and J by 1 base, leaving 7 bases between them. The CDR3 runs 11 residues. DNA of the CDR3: TGTGCCACTAACAGTAACTATGGCTACACCTTC. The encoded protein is CATNSNYGYTF.

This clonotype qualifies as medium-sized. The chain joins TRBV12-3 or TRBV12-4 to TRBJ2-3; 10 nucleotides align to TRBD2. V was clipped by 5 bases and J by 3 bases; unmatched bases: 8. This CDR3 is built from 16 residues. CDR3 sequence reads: CASSVRAGGPTDTQYF. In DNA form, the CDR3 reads TGTGCCAGCAGTGTGAGAGCGGGAGGGCCTACAGATACGCAGTATTTT.

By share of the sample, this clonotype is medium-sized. The CDR3 region has the DNA TGTGCCAGCAGTTTTGTGAGGAGCACTAGCGGGAGTGGAGATACGCAGTATTTT. Its protein product is CASSFVRSTSGSGDTQYF. The chain has TRBV27 and TRBJ2-3; 11 bases line up with TRBD2. V trimming: 3 bases; J trimming: 5 bases; junction bases outside the gene matches: 13. This CDR3 comprises 18 residues. Per germline, CDR1 MNHEY and CDR2 SMNVEV (reference sequence).